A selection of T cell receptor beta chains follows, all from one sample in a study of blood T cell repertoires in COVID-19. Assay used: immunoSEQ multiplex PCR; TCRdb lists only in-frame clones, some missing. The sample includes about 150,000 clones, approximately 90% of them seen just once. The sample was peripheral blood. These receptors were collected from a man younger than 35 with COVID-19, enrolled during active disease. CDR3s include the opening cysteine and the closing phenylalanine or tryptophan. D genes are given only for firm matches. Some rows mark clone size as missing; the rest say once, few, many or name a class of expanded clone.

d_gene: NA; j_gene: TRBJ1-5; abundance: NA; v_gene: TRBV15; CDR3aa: CATSRDMGGSNQPQHF; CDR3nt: TGTGCCACCAGCAGAGATATGGGGGGGAGCAATCAGCCCCAGCATTTT
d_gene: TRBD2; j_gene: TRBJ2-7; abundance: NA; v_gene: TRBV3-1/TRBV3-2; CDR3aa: CASSRGIAGGYEQYF; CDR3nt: TGTGCCAGCAGCCGTGGGATAGCGGGAGGGTACGAGCAGTACTTC
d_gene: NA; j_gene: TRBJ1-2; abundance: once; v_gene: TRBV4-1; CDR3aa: CASSQGSKGMNYGYTF; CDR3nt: TGCGCCAGCAGCCAAGGGAGTAAGGGGATGAACTATGGCTACACCTTC
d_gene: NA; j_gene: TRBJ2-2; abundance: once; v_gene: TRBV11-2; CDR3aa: CASSLRQGHTGELFF; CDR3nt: TGTGCCAGCAGCTTGCGGCAGGGGCACACCGGGGAGCTGTTTTTT
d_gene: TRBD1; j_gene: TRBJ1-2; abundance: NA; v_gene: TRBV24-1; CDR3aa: CATSGGGLQGSYGYTF; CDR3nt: TGTGCCACCAGTGGGGGCGGATTACAGGGGTCGTATGGCTACACCTTC
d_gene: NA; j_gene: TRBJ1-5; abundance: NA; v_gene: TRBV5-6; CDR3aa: CASSRPPGGRRNQPQHF; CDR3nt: TGTGCCAGCAGCCGCCCCCCCGGGGGGCGACGCAATCAGCCCCAGCATTTT
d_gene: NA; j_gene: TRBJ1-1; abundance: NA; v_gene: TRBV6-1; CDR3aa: CASSERQGITEAFF; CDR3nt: TGTGCCAGCAGTGAAAGGCAGGGAATCACTGAAGCTTTCTTT
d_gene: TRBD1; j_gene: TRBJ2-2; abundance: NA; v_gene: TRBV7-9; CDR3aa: CASSTRRPDRGPSTGELFF; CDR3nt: TGTGCCAGCAGCACAAGGAGGCCCGACAGGGGCCCATCCACCGGGGAGCTGTTTTTT
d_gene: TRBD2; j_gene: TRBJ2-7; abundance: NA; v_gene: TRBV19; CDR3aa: CASSIGSGGPYEQYF; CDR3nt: TGTGCCAGTAGTATCGGATCGGGAGGCCCCTACGAGCAGTACTTC
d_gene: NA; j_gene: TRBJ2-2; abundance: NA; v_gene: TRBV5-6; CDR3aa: CASRTSGTTNTGELFF; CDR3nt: TGTGCCAGCAGGACATCCGGGACAACGAACACCGGGGAGCTGTTTTTT
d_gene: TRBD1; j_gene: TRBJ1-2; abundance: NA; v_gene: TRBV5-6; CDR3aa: CASRTGGGDGYTF; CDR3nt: TGTGCCAGCAGGACAGGGGGCGGAGATGGCTACACCTTC
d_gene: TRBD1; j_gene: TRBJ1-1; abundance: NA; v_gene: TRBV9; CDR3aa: CASSGQGGGTEAFF; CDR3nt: TGTGCCAGCTCTGGACAGGGCGGAGGCACTGAAGCTTTCTTT
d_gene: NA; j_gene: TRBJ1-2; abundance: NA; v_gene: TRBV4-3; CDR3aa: CASSQEAGRGYTF; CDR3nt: TGCGCCAGCAGCCAAGAGGCAGGGAGGGGCTACACCTTC
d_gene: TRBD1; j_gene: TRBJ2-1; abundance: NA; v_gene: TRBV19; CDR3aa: CASSVGGHEQFF; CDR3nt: TGTGCCAGTAGTGTAGGGGGCCATGAGCAGTTCTTC
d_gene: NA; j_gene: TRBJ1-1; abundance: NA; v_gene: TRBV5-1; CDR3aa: CASSLLRDSEAFF; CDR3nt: TGCGCCAGCAGCTTGCTAAGGGACTCTGAAGCTTTCTTT
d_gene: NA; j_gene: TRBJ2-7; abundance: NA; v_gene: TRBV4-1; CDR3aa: CASSHWGVSYEQYF; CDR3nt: TGCGCCAGCAGCCACTGGGGCGTCTCCTACGAGCAGTACTTC
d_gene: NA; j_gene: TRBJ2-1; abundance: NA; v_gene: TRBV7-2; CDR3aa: CASSERVTSNEQFF; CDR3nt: TGTGCCAGCAGCGAGCGGGTTACGAGCAATGAGCAGTTCTTC
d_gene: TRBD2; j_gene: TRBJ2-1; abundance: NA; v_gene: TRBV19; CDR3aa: CASRPRTSAPGRSYNEQFF; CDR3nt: TGTGCCAGTAGACCCAGGACTAGCGCCCCGGGGAGGTCCTACAATGAGCAGTTCTTC
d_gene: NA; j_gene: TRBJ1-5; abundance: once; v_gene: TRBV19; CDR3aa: CASRTGTNNQPQHF; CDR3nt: TGTGCCAGTCGCACAGGGACGAACAATCAGCCCCAGCATTTT
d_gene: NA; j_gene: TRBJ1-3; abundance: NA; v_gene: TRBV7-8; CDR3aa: CASSPQDSGNTIYF; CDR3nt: TGTGCCAGCAGCCCCCAGGACAGCGGAAACACCATATATTTT
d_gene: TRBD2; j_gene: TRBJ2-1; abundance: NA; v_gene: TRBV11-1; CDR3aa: CASSTTSGRLYNEQFF; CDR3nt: TGTGCCAGCAGCACGACTAGCGGGAGGTTATACAATGAGCAGTTCTTC
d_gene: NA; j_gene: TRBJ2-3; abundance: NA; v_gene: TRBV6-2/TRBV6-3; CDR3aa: CASSFGTFTDTQYF; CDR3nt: TGTGCCAGCAGCTTTGGGACTTTCACAGATACGCAGTATTTT
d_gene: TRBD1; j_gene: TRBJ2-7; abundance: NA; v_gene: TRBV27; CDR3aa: CASSSGQGDSYEQYF; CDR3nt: TGTGCCAGCAGTTCGGGACAGGGAGACTCCTACGAGCAGTACTTC
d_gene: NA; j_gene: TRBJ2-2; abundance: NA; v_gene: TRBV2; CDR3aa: CASSTIRKSGELFF; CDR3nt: TGTGCCAGCAGTACTATAAGGAAATCCGGGGAGCTGTTTTTT
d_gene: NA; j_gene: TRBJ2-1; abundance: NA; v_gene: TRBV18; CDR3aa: CTSSPLTVNEQFF; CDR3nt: TGTACCAGCTCACCCCTGACAGTAAATGAGCAGTTCTTC
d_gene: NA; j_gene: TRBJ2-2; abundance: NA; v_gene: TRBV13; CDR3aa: CASRPGGTGELFF; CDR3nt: TGTGCCAGCCGACCCGGGGGCACCGGGGAGCTGTTTTTT
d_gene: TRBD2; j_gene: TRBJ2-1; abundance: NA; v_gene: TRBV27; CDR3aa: CASSLRTSREQFF; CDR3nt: TGTGCCAGCAGTCTCCGGACTAGCCGCGAGCAGTTCTTC
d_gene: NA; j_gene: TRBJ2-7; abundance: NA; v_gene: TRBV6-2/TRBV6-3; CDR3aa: CASSSPYRAYEQYF; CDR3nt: TGTGCCAGCAGTTCGCCCTACAGGGCTTACGAGCAGTACTTC
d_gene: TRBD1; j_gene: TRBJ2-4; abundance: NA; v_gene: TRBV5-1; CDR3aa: CASSPFSTGGAKNIQYF; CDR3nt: TGCGCCAGCAGCCCATTCTCGACAGGGGGCGCAAAAAACATTCAGTACTTC
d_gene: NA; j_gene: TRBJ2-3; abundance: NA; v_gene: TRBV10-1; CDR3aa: CASSPVLGTDTQYF; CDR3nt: TGCGCCAGCAGTCCCGTTCTCGGCACAGATACGCAGTATTTT
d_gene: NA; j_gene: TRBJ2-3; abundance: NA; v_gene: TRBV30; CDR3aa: CAWSVAGEITDTQYF; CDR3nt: TGTGCCTGGAGTGTAGCAGGGGAGATCACAGATACGCAGTATTTT
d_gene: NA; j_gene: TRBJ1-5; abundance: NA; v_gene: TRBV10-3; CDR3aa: CAISERERAQPQHF; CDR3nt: TGTGCCATCAGTGAGAGGGAGCGGGCTCAGCCCCAGCATTTT
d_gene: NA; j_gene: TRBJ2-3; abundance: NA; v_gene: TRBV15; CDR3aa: CATSGRVGRSTDTQYF; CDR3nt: TGTGCCACCAGCGGCAGGGTCGGCAGGAGCACAGATACGCAGTATTTT
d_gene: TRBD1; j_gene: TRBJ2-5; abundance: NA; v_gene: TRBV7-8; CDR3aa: CASSSFRTGTETQYF; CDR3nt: TGTGCCAGCAGCTCATTTCGGACAGGGACAGAGACCCAGTACTTC
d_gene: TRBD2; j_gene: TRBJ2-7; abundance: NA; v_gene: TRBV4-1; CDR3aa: CASSRGLAGRGEQYF; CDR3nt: TGCGCCAGCAGCCGGGGACTAGCGGGACGGGGCGAGCAGTACTTC
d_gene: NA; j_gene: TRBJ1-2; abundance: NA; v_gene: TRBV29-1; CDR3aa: CSVFLSGGYTF; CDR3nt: TGCAGCGTTTTTCTTTCCGGTGGCTACACCTTC
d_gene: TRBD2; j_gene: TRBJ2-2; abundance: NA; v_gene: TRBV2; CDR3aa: CASSEGRLAGGPVRELFF; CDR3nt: TGTGCCAGCAGTGAAGGGCGGCTAGCGGGAGGGCCGGTACGGGAGCTGTTTTTT
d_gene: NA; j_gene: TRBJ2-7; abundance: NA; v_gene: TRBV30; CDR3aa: CAWSVSGYEQYF; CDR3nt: TGTGCCTGGAGTGTGTCGGGGTACGAGCAGTACTTC
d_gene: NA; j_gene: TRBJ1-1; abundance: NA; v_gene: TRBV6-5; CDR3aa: CASSYNGREAFF; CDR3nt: TGTGCCAGCAGTTACAACGGCAGGGAAGCTTTCTTT
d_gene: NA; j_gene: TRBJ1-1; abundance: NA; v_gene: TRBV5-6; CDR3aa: CASSRYTEAFF; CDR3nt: TGTGCCAGCAGCCGGTACACTGAAGCTTTCTTT
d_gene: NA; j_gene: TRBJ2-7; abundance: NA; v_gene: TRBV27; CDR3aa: CASSLPYEQYF; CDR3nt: TGTGCCAGCAGTCTTCCCTACGAGCAGTACTTC
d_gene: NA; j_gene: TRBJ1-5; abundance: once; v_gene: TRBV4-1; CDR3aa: CASSQAELLGNQPQHF; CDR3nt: TGCGCCAGCAGCCAAGCCGAGTTATTAGGCAATCAGCCCCAGCATTTT
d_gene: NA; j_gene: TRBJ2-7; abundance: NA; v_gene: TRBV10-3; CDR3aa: CAIREPPYEQYF; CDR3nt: TGTGCCATCCGGGAACCCCCCTACGAGCAGTACTTC
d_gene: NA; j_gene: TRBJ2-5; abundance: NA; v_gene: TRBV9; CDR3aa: CASNRGLQETQYF; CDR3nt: TGTGCCAGCAATCGCGGGTTACAAGAGACCCAGTACTTC
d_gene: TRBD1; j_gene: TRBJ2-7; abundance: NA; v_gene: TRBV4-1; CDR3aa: CASSQYPGQDTYEQYF; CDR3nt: TGCGCCAGCAGCCAATATCCGGGACAGGACACCTACGAGCAGTACTTC
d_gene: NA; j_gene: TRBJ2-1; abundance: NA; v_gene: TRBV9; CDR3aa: CASSGRVSYNEQFF; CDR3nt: TGTGCCAGCAGTGGCAGGGTATCCTACAATGAGCAGTTCTTC
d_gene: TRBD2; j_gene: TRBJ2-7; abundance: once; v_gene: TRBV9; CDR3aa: CASSLTAGGPYEQYF; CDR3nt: TGTGCCAGCAGCCTTACAGCGGGAGGGCCGTACGAGCAGTACTTC
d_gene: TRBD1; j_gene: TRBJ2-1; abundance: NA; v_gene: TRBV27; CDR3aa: CASTLNPGQGVNEQFF; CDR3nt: TGTGCCAGCACCCTGAACCCGGGACAGGGTGTCAATGAGCAGTTCTTC
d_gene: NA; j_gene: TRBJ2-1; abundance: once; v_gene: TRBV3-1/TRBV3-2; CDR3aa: CASSPGGRVQFF; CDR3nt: TGTGCCAGCAGCCCTGGCGGGCGTGTGCAGTTCTTC
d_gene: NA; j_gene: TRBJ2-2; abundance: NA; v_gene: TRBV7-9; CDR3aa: CASSVVRWGTTGELFF; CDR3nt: TGTGCCAGCAGCGTCGTGAGGTGGGGCACGACCGGGGAGCTGTTTTTT
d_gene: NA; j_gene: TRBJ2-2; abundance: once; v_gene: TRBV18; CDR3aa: CASYRGSGELFF; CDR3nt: TGTGCCAGCTACCGGGGTTCCGGGGAGCTGTTTTTT